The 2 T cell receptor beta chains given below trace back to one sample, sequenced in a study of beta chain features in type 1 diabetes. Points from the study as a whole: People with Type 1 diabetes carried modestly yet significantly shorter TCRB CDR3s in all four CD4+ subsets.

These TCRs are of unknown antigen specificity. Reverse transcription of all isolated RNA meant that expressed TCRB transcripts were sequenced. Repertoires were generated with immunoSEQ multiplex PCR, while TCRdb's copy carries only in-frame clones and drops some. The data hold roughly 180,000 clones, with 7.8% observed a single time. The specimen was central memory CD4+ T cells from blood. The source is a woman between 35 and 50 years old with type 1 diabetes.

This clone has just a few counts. The CDR3 here is CASSQVGTSGGLGSTDTQYF. The CDR3 DNA reads as TGCGCCAGCAGCCAAGTTGGGACTAGCGGGGGCCTAGGGAGCACAGATACGCAGTATTTT. The chain is built from TRBV4-3 and TRBJ2-3; 14 bases match TRBD2. This CDR3 comprises 20 residues. Germline V gives CDR1 LGHNA, CDR2 YSLEER. With 1 base clipped from V and 0 bases from J, the junction kept 9 bases outside the gene matches.

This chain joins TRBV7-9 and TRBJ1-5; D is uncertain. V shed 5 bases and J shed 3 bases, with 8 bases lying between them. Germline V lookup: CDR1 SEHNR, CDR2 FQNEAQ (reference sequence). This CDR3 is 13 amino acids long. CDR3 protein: CASSRLDNQPQHF. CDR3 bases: TGTGCCAGCAGCCGACTGGACAATCAGCCCCAGCATTTT.